This T cell receptor beta chain was sequenced in a study of chemoradiotherapy in HPV16-positive cancers. Study overall: A couple of HPV16-positive patients' cells yielded candidate HPV-specific clones and common motifs.

Regarding this clone: Its antigen remains unknown.

V was clipped by 0 bases and J by 7 bases; unmatched bases: 5. The CDR3 extends over 15 amino acids. Germline CDR1 and CDR2: WNHNN and SYGVQD (reference sequence). Repertoires were sampled repeatedly during chemoradiotherapy. Measured with immunoSEQ multiplex PCR; TCRdb has only the in-frame clones, and not every one. The profile shows fewer than 70,000 clones, more than 90% of them singletons. Study conclusions and caveats: Only a couple of HPV16-positive patients supplied the functional HPV-specificity definition. Candidate HPV-specific clones and E7-related TCR motifs grew in tumor during treatment.

The chain recombines TRBV10-1 with TRBJ2-2; TRBD2 agrees at 7 bases. This clonotype originated in a human donor with HPV-associated anogenital cancer. This specimen was blood, taken from a patient who underwent chemoradiotherapy. The CDR3 is CASSESRGGSGELFF. The CDR3 DNA follows: TGCGCCAGCAGTGAGTCCCGCGGGGGAAGCGGGGAGCTGTTTTTT.